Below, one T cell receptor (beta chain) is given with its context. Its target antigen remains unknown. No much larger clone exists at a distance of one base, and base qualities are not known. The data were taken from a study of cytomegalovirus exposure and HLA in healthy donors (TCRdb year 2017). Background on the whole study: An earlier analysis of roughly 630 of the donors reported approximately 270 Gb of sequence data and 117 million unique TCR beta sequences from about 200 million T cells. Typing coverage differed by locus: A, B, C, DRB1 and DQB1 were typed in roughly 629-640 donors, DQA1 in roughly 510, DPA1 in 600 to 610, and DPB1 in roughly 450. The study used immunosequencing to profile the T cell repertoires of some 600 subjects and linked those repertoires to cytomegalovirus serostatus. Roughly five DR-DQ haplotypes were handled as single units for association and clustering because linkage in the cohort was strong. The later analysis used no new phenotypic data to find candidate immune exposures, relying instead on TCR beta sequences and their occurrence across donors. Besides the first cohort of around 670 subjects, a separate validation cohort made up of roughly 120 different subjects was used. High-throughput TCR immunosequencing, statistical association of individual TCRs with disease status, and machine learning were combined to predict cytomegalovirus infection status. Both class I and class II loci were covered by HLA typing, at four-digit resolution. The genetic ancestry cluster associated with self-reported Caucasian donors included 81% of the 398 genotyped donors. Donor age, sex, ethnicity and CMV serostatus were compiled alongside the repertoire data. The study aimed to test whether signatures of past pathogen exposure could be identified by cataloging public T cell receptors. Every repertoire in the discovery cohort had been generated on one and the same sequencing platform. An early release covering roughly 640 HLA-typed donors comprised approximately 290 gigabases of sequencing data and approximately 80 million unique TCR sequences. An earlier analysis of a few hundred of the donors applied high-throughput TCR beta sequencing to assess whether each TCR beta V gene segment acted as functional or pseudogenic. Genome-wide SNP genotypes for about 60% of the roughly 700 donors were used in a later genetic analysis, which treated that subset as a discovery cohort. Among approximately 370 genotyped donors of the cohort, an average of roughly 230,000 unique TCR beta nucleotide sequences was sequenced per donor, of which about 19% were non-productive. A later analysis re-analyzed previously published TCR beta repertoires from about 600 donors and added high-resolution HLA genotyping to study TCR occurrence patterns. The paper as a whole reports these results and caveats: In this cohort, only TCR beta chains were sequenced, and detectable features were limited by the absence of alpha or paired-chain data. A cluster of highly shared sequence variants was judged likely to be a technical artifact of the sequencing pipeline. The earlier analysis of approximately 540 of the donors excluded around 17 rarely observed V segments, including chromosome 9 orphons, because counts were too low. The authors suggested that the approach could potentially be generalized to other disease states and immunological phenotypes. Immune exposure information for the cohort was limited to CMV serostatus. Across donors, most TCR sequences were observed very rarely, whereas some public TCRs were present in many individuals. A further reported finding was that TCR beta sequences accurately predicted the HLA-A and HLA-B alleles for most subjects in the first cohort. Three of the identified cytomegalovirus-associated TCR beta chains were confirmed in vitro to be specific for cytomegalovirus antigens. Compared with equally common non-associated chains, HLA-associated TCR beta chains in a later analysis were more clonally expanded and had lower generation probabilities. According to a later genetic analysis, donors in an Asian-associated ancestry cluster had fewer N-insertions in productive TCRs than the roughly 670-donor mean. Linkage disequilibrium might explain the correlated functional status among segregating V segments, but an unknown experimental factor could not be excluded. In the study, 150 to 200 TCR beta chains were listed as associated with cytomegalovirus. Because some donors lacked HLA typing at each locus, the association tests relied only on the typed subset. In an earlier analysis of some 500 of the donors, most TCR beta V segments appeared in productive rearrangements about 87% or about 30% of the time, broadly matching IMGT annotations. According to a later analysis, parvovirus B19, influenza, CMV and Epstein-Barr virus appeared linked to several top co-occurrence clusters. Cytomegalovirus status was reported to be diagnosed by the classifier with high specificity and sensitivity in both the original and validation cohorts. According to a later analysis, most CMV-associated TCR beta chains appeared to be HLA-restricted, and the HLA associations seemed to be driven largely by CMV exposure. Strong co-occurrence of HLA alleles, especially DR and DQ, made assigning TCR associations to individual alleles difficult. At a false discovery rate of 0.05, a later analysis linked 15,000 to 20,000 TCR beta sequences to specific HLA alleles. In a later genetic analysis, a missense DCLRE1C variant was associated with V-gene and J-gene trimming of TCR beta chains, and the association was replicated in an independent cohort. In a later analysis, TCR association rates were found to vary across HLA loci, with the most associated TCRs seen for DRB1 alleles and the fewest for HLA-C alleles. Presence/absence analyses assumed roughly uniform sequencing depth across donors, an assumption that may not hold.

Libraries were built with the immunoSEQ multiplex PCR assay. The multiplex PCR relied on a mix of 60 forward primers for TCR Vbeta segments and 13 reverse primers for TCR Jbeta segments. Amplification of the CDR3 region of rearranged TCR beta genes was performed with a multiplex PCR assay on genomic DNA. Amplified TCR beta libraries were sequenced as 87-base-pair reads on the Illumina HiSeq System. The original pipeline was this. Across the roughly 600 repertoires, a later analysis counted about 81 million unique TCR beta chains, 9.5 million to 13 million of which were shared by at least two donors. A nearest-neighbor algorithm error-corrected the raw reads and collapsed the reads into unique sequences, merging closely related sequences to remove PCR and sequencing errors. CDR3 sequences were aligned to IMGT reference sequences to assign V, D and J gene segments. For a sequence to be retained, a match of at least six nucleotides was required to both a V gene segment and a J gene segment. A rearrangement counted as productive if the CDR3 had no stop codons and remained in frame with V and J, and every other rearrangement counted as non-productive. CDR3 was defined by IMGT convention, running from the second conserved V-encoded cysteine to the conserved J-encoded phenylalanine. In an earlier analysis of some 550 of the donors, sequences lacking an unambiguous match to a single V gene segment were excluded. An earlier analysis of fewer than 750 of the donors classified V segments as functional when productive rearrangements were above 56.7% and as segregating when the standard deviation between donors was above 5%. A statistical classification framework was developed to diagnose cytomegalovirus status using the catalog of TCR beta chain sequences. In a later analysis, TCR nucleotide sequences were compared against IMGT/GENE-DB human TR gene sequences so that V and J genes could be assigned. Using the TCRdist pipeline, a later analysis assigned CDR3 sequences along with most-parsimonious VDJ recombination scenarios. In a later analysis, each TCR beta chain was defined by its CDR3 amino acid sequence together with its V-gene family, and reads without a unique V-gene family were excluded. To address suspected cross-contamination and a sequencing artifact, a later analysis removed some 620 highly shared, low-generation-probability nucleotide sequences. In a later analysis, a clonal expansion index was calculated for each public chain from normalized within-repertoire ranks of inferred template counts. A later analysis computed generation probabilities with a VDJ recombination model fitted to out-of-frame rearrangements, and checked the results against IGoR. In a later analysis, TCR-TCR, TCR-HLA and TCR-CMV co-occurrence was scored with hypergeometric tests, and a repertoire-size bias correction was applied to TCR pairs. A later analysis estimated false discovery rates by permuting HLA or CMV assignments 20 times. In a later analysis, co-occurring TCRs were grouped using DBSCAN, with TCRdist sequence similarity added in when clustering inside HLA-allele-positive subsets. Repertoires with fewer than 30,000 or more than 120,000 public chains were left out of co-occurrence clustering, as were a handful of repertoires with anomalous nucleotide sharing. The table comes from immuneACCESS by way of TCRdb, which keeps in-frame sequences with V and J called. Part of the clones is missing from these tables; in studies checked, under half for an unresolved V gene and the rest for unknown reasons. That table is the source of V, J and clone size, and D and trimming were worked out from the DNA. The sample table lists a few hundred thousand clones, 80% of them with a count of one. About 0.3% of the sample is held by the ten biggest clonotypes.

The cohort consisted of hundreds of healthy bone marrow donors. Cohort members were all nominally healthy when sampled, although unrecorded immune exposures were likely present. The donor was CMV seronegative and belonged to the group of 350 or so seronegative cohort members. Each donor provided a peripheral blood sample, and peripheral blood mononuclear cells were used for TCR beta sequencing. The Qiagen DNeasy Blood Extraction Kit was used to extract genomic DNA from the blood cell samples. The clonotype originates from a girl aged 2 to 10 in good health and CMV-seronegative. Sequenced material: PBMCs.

The DNA reads TGTGCCTGGAGTGAAACAGGGTATGTGTACACTGAAGCTTTCTTT. Its translation reads: CAWSETGYVYTEAFF. The rearranged chain carries TRBV30 and TRBJ1-1, and perhaps TRBD1 as D gene, on 6 matching bases. Counted from cysteine to phenylalanine, this CDR3 has 15 amino acids. The CDR3 DNA has 45 bases and is translated from base 1. The V and J ends are trimmed by 1 base and 3 bases, leaving 15 bases between them. The germline V gene encodes CDR1 GTSNPN and CDR2 SVGIG (reference sequence).